A selection of T cell receptor beta chains follows, all from one sample in a study of blood T cell repertoires in COVID-19. Method: immunoSEQ multiplex PCR; TCRdb's copy keeps in-frame clones and lacks some. Found here are about 70,000 clones, 80% to 90% of them singletons; the top ten hold roughly 5%. What was sequenced was peripheral blood. These receptors originate from a woman aged 80 or older with active or convalescent COVID-19. CDR3s include the opening cysteine and the closing phenylalanine or tryptophan. D genes are given only for firm matches. Clone size is shown for a subset of rows, as once, few, many or a class of expanded clone.

D gene	clone size	V gene	J gene	CDR3 DNA	CDR3 protein
.	.	TRBV2	TRBJ1-2	TGTGCCAGCAGTGTCGGGGGAGTGGCGGCCACCTTC	CASSVGGVAATF
.	.	TRBV12-3/TRBV12-4	TRBJ1-3	TGTGCCAGCAGCCTTATCCTCGGCACCATATATTTT	CASSLILGTIYF
.	.	TRBV5-1	TRBJ1-5	TGCGCCAGCAGCGCCGGGGGGCCGAGTCAGCCCCAGCATTTT	CASSAGGPSQPQHF
TRBD2	.	TRBV7-9	TRBJ2-3	TGTGCCAGCAGCTCAGGACTAGCGGGGGGCTCAGATACGCAGTATTTT	CASSSGLAGGSDTQYF
.	.	TRBV12-3/TRBV12-4	TRBJ2-1	TGTGCCAGCAGTTCCATACATAATGAGCAGTTCTTC	CASSSIHNEQFF
.	.	TRBV11-2	TRBJ2-5	TGTGCCAGCAGCTTAGATCGAGAGACCCAGTACTTC	CASSLDRETQYF
TRBD1	.	TRBV6-5	TRBJ2-7	TGTGCCAGCAGTTACCTGGCAGGGGGCGTCTACGAGCAGTACTTC	CASSYLAGGVYEQYF
TRBD2	.	TRBV3-1/TRBV3-2	TRBJ2-2	TGTGCCAGCAGCCAAGGGCTAGCGGAAGGCGGTGCGAACACCGGGGAGCTGTTTTTT	CASSQGLAEGGANTGELFF
TRBD2	.	TRBV5-1	TRBJ2-5	TGCGCCAGCAGCTTGGGACTAGCGGGGATTCAAGAGACCCAGTACTTC	CASSLGLAGIQETQYF
TRBD2	.	TRBV7-2	TRBJ2-1	TGTGCCAGCAGCTCCTCCGTGACTAGCGGTCGGAATGAGCAGTTCTTC	CASSSSVTSGRNEQFF
.	.	TRBV7-2	TRBJ2-7	TGTGCCAGCAGCTTAGCGGCCAGTACCTACGAGCAGTACTTC	CASSLAASTYEQYF
.	.	TRBV7-2	TRBJ1-4	TGTGCCAGCAGCTTAGTAGGGGTACCCAATGAAAAACTGTTTTTT	CASSLVGVPNEKLFF
.	.	TRBV15	TRBJ2-5	TGTGCCACCAGCGGGGGGACAGCGGAGACCCAGTACTTC	CATSGGTAETQYF
.	.	TRBV15	TRBJ1-1	TGTGCCACCAGCAGAGATTCAGGGTTGAACACTGAAGCTTTCTTT	CATSRDSGLNTEAFF
TRBD2	few	TRBV5-6	TRBJ2-1	TGTGCCAGCAGCCCGGGGTTCACGTTACTAGCGGGAGGGTTTGGTGAGCAGTTCTTC	CASSPGFTLLAGGFGEQFF
TRBD1	.	TRBV7-2	TRBJ1-1	TGTGCCAGCAGCCCAGAGACAGGGGCGTTACCGATGAACACTGAAGCTTTCTTT	CASSPETGALPMNTEAFF
TRBD2	.	TRBV28	TRBJ2-1	TGTGCCAGCAGTTCTCCGGGACTAGCGGGGGGCAGGAGCTCCTACAATGAGCAGTTCTTC	CASSSPGLAGGRSSYNEQFF
.	.	TRBV7-2	TRBJ2-2	TGTGCCAGCAGCTTAGGATTAGTACAGGGTGTCACCGGGGAGCTGTTTTTT	CASSLGLVQGVTGELFF
TRBD1	.	TRBV6-2/TRBV6-3	TRBJ2-7	TGTGCCAGCAGTCCGATTACAGGGGGAAAGAGGTACGAGCAGTACTTC	CASSPITGGKRYEQYF
.	.	TRBV30	TRBJ1-6	TGTGCCTGGAGCCGAACCCGGACTCGGGGCTCCTATAATTCACCCCTCCACTTT	CAWSRTRTRGSYNSPLHF
TRBD1	.	TRBV24-1	TRBJ1-2	TGTGCCACCAGTGATTCCGCGGACAGGGGAATTTATGGCTACACCTTC	CATSDSADRGIYGYTF
.	.	TRBV7-2	TRBJ1-1	TGTGCCAGCAGCCAATCGGCGGGGAACACTGAAGCTTTCTTT	CASSQSAGNTEAFF
TRBD2	.	TRBV28	TRBJ2-3	TGTGCCAGCAGTTCCCCCCTTGGACTAGCGGACACAGATACGCAGTATTTT	CASSSPLGLADTDTQYF
TRBD2	.	TRBV7-9	TRBJ2-3	TGTGCCAGCAGCCTGGGACTAGCGGGGGCTAGCACAGATACGCAGTATTTT	CASSLGLAGASTDTQYF
TRBD1	once	TRBV4-2	TRBJ2-2	TGTGCCAGCAGCCCAAAACCAGCCGGGACAGGGGACACCGGGGAGCTGTTTTTT	CASSPKPAGTGDTGELFF
.	once	TRBV5-1	TRBJ1-2	TGCGCCAGCAGCTTGGTGGTGGCGGCAGCTTCGGGCTACACCTTC	CASSLVVAAASGYTF
TRBD1	once	TRBV4-2	TRBJ1-2	TGTGCCAGCAGCCTTAGCCGGGACAGGGGCTATGGCTACACCTTC	CASSLSRDRGYGYTF
.	.	TRBV7-3	TRBJ2-1	TGTGCCAGCAGCCCGACATCCGTACGCTACAATGAGCAGTTCTTC	CASSPTSVRYNEQFF
TRBD1	once	TRBV11-2	TRBJ1-2	TGTGCCAGCAGATACCGGACAGGGACCGGTCTAAACTATGGCTACACCTTC	CASRYRTGTGLNYGYTF
.	.	TRBV4-3	TRBJ1-5	TGCGCCAGCAGCCAAGGTTCTTGGGGGGTTGGAGGGAATAGCAATCAGCCCCAGCATTTT	CASSQGSWGVGGNSNQPQHF
.	.	TRBV6-2/TRBV6-3	TRBJ2-4	TGTGCCAGCAGTTACCCAGAAAACATTCAGTACTTC	CASSYPENIQYF
TRBD2	.	TRBV19	TRBJ2-3	TGTGCCAGTACCCTCAATAGCGGGGGGGCTGATACGCAGTATTTT	CASTLNSGGADTQYF
TRBD1	.	TRBV2	TRBJ2-1	TGTGCCAGCAGCCGACAGGGGGCGGACAATGAGCAGTTCTTC	CASSRQGADNEQFF
TRBD1	.	TRBV10-1	TRBJ1-4	TGCGCCAGCAGTTCGACAGGGGCTAATGAAAAACTGTTTTTT	CASSSTGANEKLFF
TRBD2	.	TRBV24-1	TRBJ2-1	TGTGCCACCAGTGATTCCTTAGCGGGGGCCTACAATGAGCAGTTCTTC	CATSDSLAGAYNEQFF
TRBD1	.	TRBV7-2	TRBJ1-3	TGTGCCAGCAGCTTAAAATTTTGGACAGGGGGTTCCTCTGGAAACACCATATATTTT	CASSLKFWTGGSSGNTIYF
.	.	TRBV29-1	TRBJ1-3	TGCAGCGTTCAGTCAAATGGAAACACCATATATTTT	CSVQSNGNTIYF
.	.	TRBV18	TRBJ2-1	TGTGCCAGCTCCCTATCGGGGACACTTAACAATGAGCAGTTCTTC	CASSLSGTLNNEQFF
.	.	TRBV10-3	TRBJ1-3	TGTGCCATCAGTGAGTCTGGGGGCACTGGAAACACCATATATTTT	CAISESGGTGNTIYF